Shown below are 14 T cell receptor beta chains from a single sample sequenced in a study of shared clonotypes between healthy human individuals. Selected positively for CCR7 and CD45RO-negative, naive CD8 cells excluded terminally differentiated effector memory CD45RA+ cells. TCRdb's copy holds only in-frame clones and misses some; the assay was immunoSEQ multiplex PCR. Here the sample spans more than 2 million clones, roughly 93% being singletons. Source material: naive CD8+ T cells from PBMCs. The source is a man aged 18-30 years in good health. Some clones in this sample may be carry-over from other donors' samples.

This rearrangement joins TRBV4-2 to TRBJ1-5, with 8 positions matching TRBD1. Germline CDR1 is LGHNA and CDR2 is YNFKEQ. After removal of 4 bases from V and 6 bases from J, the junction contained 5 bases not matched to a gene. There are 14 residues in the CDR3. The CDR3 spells CASSPGQGVQPQHF. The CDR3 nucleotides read TGTGCCAGCAGCCCCGGACAGGGTGTTCAGCCCCAGCATTTT.

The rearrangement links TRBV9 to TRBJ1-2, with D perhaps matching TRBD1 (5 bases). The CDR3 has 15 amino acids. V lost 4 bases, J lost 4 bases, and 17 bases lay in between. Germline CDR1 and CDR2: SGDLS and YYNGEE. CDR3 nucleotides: TGTGCCAGCAGCTTCCGGACGGGACGGGGCTATGGCTACACCTTC. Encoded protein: CASSFRTGRGYGYTF.

The CDR3: CASSWDGASGANVLTF. The CDR3 DNA sequence: TGCGCCAGCAGCTGGGACGGAGCCTCTGGGGCCAACGTCCTGACTTTC. This chain connects TRBV5-1 to TRBJ2-6; D may be TRBD1 or TRBD2 (5 bases each). The length of the CDR3 is 16 residues. The V and J ends lost 3 bases and 0 bases respectively, with 10 bases between them. CDR1 SGHRS and CDR2 YFSETQ come from the germline V gene.

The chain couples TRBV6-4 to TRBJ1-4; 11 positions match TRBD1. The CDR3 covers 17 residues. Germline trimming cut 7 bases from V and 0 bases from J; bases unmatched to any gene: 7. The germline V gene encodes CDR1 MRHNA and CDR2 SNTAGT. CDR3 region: CASTQDRGLATNEKLFF. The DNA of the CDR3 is TGTGCCAGCACCCAGGACAGGGGGCTTGCAACTAATGAAAAACTGTTTTTT.

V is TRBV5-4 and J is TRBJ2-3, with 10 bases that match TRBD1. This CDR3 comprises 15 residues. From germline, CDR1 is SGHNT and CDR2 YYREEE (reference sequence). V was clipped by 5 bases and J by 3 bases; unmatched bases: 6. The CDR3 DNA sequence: TGTGCCAGCAGACAACCGGGACAGGGGACAGATACGCAGTATTTT. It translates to CASRQPGQGTDTQYF. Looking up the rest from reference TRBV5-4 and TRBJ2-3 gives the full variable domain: ETGVTQSPTHLIKTRGQQVTLRCSSQSGHNTVSWYQQALGQGPQFIFQYYREEENGRGNFPPRFSGLQFPNYSSELNVNALELDDSALYLCASRQPGQGTDTQYFGPGTRLTVL.

The CDR3, as DNA: TGTGCCAGCAGCTCCAGAGGGGGGGCGAATGAAGCTTTCTTT. This encodes CASSSRGGANEAFF. The V gene is TRBV11-2, the J gene TRBJ1-1; possibly TRBD1 for D (6 bases). V lost 4 bases, J lost 7 bases, and 16 bases lay in between. Germline loops: CDR1 SGHAT, CDR2 FQNNGV. The CDR3 is 14 residues long.

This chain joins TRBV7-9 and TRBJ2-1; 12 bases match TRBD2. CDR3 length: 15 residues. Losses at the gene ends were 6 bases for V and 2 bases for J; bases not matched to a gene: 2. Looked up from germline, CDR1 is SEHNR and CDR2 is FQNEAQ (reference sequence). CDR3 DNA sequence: TGTGCCAGCAGGCGGACTAGCGGGACCTACAATGAGCAGTTCTTC. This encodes CASRRTSGTYNEQFF.

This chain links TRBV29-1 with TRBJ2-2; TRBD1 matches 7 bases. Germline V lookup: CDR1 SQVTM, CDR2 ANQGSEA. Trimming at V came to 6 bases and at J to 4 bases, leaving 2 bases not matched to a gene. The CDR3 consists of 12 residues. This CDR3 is CSVDRATGELFF. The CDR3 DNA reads TGCAGCGTCGACAGGGCCACCGGGGAGCTGTTTTTT.

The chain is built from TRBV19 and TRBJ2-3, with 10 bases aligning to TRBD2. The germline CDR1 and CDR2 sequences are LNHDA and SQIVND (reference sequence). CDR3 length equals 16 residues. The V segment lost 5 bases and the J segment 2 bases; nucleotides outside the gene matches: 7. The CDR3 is CASSSWTSGYTDTQYF. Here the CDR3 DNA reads TGTGCCAGTAGTTCTTGGACTAGCGGATACACAGATACGCAGTATTTT.

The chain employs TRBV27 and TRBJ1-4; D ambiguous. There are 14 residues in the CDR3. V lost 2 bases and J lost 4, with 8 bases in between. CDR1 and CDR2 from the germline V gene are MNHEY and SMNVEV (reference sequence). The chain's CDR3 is CASSLIGNNEKLFF. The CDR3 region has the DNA TGTGCCAGCAGTTTAATCGGGAATAATGAAAAACTGTTTTTT.

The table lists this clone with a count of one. The CDR3 sequence: CASSLPPGQGQSYEQYF. The CDR3 bases are TGTGCCAGCAGCCTCCCTCCGGGACAGGGTCAGAGCTACGAGCAGTACTTC. The chain couples TRBV7-8 to TRBJ2-7; TRBD1 aligns across 9 bases. Germline V gene lookup returns CDR1 SGHVS and CDR2 FQNEAQ. V shed 5 bases, J shed 3 bases, and the junction held 14 bases outside the gene matches. This CDR3 has 17 amino acids.

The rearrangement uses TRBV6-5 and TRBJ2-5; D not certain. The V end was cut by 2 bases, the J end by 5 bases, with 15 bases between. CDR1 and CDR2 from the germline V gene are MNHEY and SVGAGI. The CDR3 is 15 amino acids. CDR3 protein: CASSYAPGLGETQYF. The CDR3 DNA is TGTGCCAGCAGTTACGCTCCCGGTCTGGGGGAGACCCAGTACTTC.

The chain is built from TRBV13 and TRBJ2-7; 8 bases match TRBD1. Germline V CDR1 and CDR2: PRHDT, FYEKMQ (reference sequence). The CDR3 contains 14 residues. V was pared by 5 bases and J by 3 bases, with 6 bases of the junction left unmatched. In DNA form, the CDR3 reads TGTGCCAGCAGCGTCGGGACAGGAGACTACGAGCAGTACTTC. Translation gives CASSVGTGDYEQYF.

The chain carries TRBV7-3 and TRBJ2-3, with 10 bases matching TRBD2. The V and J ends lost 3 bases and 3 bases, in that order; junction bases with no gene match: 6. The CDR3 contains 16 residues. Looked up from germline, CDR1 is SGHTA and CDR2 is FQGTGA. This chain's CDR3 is CASSFSGRAWTDTQYF. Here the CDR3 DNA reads TGTGCCAGCAGCTTCAGCGGGAGGGCCTGGACAGATACGCAGTATTTT.